A selection of T cell receptor beta chains follows, all from one sample in a study of T-cell reconstitution after alpha-beta-depleted transplantation in children. TCRdb independently ran MiXCR on the PCR reads; one entry per CDR3 protein. The sample has 500,000 or so distinct CDR3 sequences; about 33% are singletons. The sequencing here drew on PBMCs from the stem cell graft donor, taken from the stem cell graft. All receptors derive from a human donor who donated a stem cell graft to a child with aplastic anemia. Both conserved end residues are part of each CDR3. A D gene is named only where the DNA matches it firmly. Size values are once, few and many counts, or a class for expanded clones, and some rows have none.

J	V	D	size	CDR3	DNA
TRBJ2-2	TRBV5-1	NA	few	CASSLAGMTGELFF	TGCGCCAGCAGCTTAGCCGGGATGACCGGGGAGCTGTTTTTT
TRBJ1-1	TRBV28	NA	few	CASGVGTRSVNTEAFF	TGTGCCAGCGGCGTAGGGACACGGAGTGTGAACACTGAAGCTTTCTTT
TRBJ1-1	TRBV7-8	NA	few	CASSLSMLSAEAFF	TGTGCCAGCAGCTTATCTATGCTCAGCGCTGAAGCTTTCTTT
TRBJ2-5	TRBV3-1	TRBD2	NA	CASSQGGRGQETQYF	TGTGCCAGCAGCCAAGGCGGGAGGGGGCAAGAGACCCAGTACTTC
TRBJ2-1	TRBV21-1	NA	NA	CASSKANEQFF	TGTGCCAGCAGCAAGGCAAATGAGCAGTTCTTC
TRBJ1-1	TRBV12-3/TRBV12-4	TRBD1	few	CASSRDRGPNTEAFF	TGTGCCAGCAGTCGGGACAGGGGGCCGAACACTGAAGCTTTCTTT
TRBJ1-5	TRBV20-1	NA	few	CSARAGGQPQHF	TGCAGTGCTAGAGCTGGGGGGCAGCCCCAGCATTTT
TRBJ2-1	TRBV20-1	TRBD2	NA	CSALCLAGFEQFF	TGCAGTGCCCTATGTCTAGCGGGTTTTGAGCAGTTCTTC
TRBJ2-1	TRBV7-8	TRBD2	once	CASSLDSGGPRYNEQFF	TGTGCCAGCAGCTTAGATTCGGGAGGGCCCCGCTACAATGAGCAGTTCTTC
TRBJ1-5	TRBV14	NA	NA	CASSQGIDQPQHF	TGTGCCAGCAGCCAAGGGATCGATCAGCCCCAGCATTTT
TRBJ2-2	TRBV16	TRBD1	NA	CASSHSLTGPSTGELFF	TGTGCCAGCAGCCATTCCCTGACAGGGCCCTCGACCGGGGAGCTGTTTTTT
TRBJ2-5	TRBV7-3	TRBD2	NA	CASSLTGTSGSQETQYF	TGTGCCAGCAGCTTAACGGGTACTAGCGGGAGTCAAGAGACCCAGTACTTC
TRBJ1-5	TRBV5-6	NA	NA	CASSIRQVGSNQPQHF	TGTGCCAGCAGCATACGACAGGTCGGGAGCAATCAGCCCCAGCATTTT
TRBJ2-1	TRBV7-6	NA	NA	CASSPFDSSYNEQFF	TGTGCCAGCAGCCCTTTCGACAGCTCCTACAATGAGCAGTTCTTC
TRBJ2-5	TRBV20-1	NA	few	CSASGQKETQYF	TGCAGTGCCTCCGGACAGAAAGAGACCCAGTACTTC
TRBJ2-5	TRBV20-1	NA	NA	CSARRSFRARYQETQYF	TGCAGTGCCAGGCGGTCGTTTCGGGCCAGGTACCAAGAGACCCAGTACTTC
TRBJ2-7	TRBV30	TRBD2	NA	CAWSAAGARFSYEQYF	TGTGCCTGGAGTGCCGCGGGAGCCCGATTCTCCTACGAGCAGTACTTC
TRBJ2-2	TRBV7-7	TRBD2	NA	CASSTSGSSGELFF	TGTGCCAGCAGCACTAGCGGGAGTAGCGGGGAGCTGTTTTTT
TRBJ2-1	TRBV4-3	NA	NA	CASSQGVLDEQFF	TGCGCCAGCAGCCAAGGTGTTCTGGATGAGCAGTTCTTC
TRBJ2-3	TRBV7-8	NA	NA	CASHRGASTDTQYF	TGTGCCAGCCATCGGGGGGCTAGCACAGATACGCAGTATTTT
TRBJ2-1	TRBV12-3/TRBV12-4	NA	few	CASSTVDRNTYNEQFF	TGTGCCAGCAGTACTGTAGACAGGAATACCTACAATGAGCAGTTCTTC
TRBJ2-5	TRBV11-2	TRBD1	NA	CASSSGQGSPGTQYF	TGTGCCAGCAGCTCCGGACAGGGTTCGCCCGGAACCCAGTACTTC
TRBJ2-1	TRBV15	TRBD1	NA	CATSRAGQGSYNEQFF	TGTGCCACCAGCAGGGCCGGACAGGGGTCCTACAATGAGCAGTTCTTC
TRBJ1-4	TRBV15	NA	NA	CATSRAAAPSEKLFF	TGTGCCACCAGCAGAGCGGCGGCGCCGAGTGAAAAACTGTTTTTT
TRBJ1-1	TRBV29-1	NA	NA	CSVGGTGGSEAFF	TGCAGCGTTGGCGGAACAGGAGGCTCTGAAGCTTTCTTT
TRBJ2-2	TRBV11-3	NA	NA	CASSPTGAGGTGELFF	TGTGCCAGCAGCCCGACGGGGGCAGGGGGGACCGGGGAGCTGTTTTTT
TRBJ1-2	TRBV9	NA	NA	CASTWDLSNYGYTF	TGTGCCAGCACCTGGGACTTATCGAACTATGGCTACACCTTC
TRBJ1-5	TRBV20-1	NA	NA	CSARGRGFSNQPQHF	TGCAGTGCTAGAGGTCGAGGGTTTAGCAATCAGCCCCAGCATTTT
TRBJ2-2	TRBV12-3/TRBV12-4	NA	NA	CATSGDRDTGELFF	TGTGCCACGTCAGGGGATAGGGACACCGGGGAGCTGTTTTTT
TRBJ1-4	TRBV5-1	NA	few	CASSWGFEDEKLFF	TGCGCCAGCAGCTGGGGGTTTGAGGATGAAAAACTGTTTTTT
TRBJ1-2	TRBV10-3	NA	NA	CAISEGGTYGYTF	TGTGCCATCAGTGAGGGGGGAACATATGGCTACACCTTC
TRBJ2-7	TRBV29-1	NA	few	CSVRKGDEQYF	TGCAGCGTTCGGAAGGGCGACGAGCAGTACTTC
TRBJ2-3	TRBV29-1	TRBD1	NA	CSVEARDSRPDTQYF	TGCAGCGTTGAAGCCCGGGACAGCCGGCCAGATACGCAGTATTTT
TRBJ2-7	TRBV7-3	NA	NA	CASSLLHSGEQYF	TGTGCCAGCAGCTTACTTCATTCGGGCGAGCAGTACTTC
TRBJ1-3	TRBV7-9	NA	few	CASSLWVHHSGNTIYF	TGTGCCAGCAGCTTATGGGTTCACCACTCTGGAAACACCATATATTTT
TRBJ1-1	TRBV5-1	NA	NA	CASSSLGGGTEAFF	TGCGCCAGCAGCTCCCTTGGGGGCGGTACTGAAGCTTTCTTT